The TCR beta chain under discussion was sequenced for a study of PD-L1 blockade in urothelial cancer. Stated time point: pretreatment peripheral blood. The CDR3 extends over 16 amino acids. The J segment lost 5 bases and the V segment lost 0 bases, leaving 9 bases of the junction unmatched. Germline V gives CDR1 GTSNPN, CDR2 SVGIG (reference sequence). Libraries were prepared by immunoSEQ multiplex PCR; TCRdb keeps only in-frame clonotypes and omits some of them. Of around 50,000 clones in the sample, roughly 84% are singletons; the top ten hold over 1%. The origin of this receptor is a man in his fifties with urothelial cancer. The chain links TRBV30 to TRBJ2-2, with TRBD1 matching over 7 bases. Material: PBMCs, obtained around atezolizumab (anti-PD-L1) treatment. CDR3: CAWSVRGQVGTGELFF. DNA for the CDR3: TGTGCCTGGAGTGTTCGAGGACAGGTGGGAACCGGGGAGCTGTTTTTT.